The entry that follows covers one T cell receptor beta chain sequence. Antigen: not known. V trimming: 7 bases; J trimming: 4 bases; junction bases outside the gene matches: 8. Germline CDR1 and CDR2: LNHDA and SQIVND (reference sequence). The CDR3 runs 14 residues. The data originate from a study of shared clonotypes between healthy human individuals. General study points: Across subsets, estimated richness was generally greater for naive than for memory populations.

Sorted-subset replicate PCRs used 200 ng of genomic DNA. This amount corresponded to 33,000 or so T cell genomes. Libraries were prepared by immunoSEQ multiplex PCR; TCRdb keeps only in-frame clonotypes and omits some of them. Among some 2.3 million clones listed, approximately 93% were seen once. Sequencing was carried out using naive CD4+ T cells from PBMCs. This sample's subset: CD45RA+ positively selected. The TCR comes from a man aged 18-30 years in good health. Some clones in this sample may be carry-over from other donors' samples. The J gene is TRBJ1-2, the V gene TRBV19; 8 nucleotides agree with TRBD1. The CDR3, as DNA: TGTGCCAGTACCTCACCCGGACAGGGCTATGGCTACACCTTC. Translated, it gives CASTSPGQGYGYTF.